A selection of T cell receptor beta chains follows, all from one sample in a study of post-analysis software for immune sequencing data. From the PCR reads, TCRdb called clonotypes with MiXCR, one entry per CDR3 protein. The sample lists approximately 630,000 distinct CDR3 sequences; approximately 59% were seen once. The sample comprised blood. These receptors were obtained from a girl aged 2 to 10 with multiple sclerosis. The CDR3 runs from the conserved cysteine through the conserved F or W. The order of the fields is V gene, CDR3 length, CDR3 protein.

v_call: TRBV11-2
cdr3_length: 17
cdr3_aa: CASSLGFRGALTDTQYF

v_call: TRBV5-1
cdr3_length: 15
cdr3_aa: CASSLERAGVDTQYF

v_call: TRBV20-1
cdr3_length: 14
cdr3_aa: CSAPKPGGGDEQFF

v_call: TRBV6-5
cdr3_length: 11
cdr3_aa: CASQRGETQYF

v_call: TRBV5-1
cdr3_length: 17
cdr3_aa: CASSSGQGVMSSYEQYF

v_call: TRBV27
cdr3_length: 15
cdr3_aa: CASSRTTGGNQPQHF

v_call: TRBV5-6
cdr3_length: 13
cdr3_aa: CASSPEPGYEQYF

v_call: TRBV4-1
cdr3_length: 14
cdr3_aa: CASSQETRWAEQFF

v_call: TRBV2
cdr3_length: 14
cdr3_aa: CASSDWGLADTQYF

v_call: TRBV5-1
cdr3_length: 15
cdr3_aa: CASSIYGTGGDGYTF

v_call: TRBV29-1
cdr3_length: 15
cdr3_aa: CSVEDPGTPQETQYF

v_call: TRBV4-1
cdr3_length: 17
cdr3_aa: CASSTTSGRDRTDTQYF

v_call: TRBV12-5
cdr3_length: 13
cdr3_aa: CASGFSGTDTQYF

v_call: TRBV29-1
cdr3_length: 12
cdr3_aa: CSARQGITEAFF

v_call: TRBV10-2
cdr3_length: 14
cdr3_aa: CASSSSDATNEQFF

v_call: TRBV3-1
cdr3_length: 17
cdr3_aa: CASSHHTRTGSYYGYTF

v_call: TRBV27
cdr3_length: 13
cdr3_aa: CASSLLLGYEQYF

v_call: TRBV6-5
cdr3_length: 15
cdr3_aa: CASRAAGGPYNEQFF

v_call: TRBV5-5
cdr3_length: 13
cdr3_aa: CASSLDPGNEQYF

v_call: TRBV7-6
cdr3_length: 17
cdr3_aa: CASSLRRGGGPLYGYTF

v_call: TRBV2
cdr3_length: 14
cdr3_aa: CASSLQQGNQPQHF

v_call: TRBV12-3/TRBV12-4
cdr3_length: 14
cdr3_aa: CASSLGSQSYEQYF

v_call: TRBV7-9
cdr3_length: 13
cdr3_aa: CASSYPSGTEAFF

v_call: TRBV5-1
cdr3_length: 14
cdr3_aa: CASSLDQGGVEQYF

v_call: TRBV4-1
cdr3_length: 14
cdr3_aa: CASSHTTNGGTQYF

v_call: TRBV7-2
cdr3_length: 16
cdr3_aa: CANSPRGGAAYNEQFF

v_call: TRBV10-3
cdr3_length: 18
cdr3_aa: CAISDGTSGRGSYNEQFF

v_call: TRBV6-5
cdr3_length: 16
cdr3_aa: CASSYYQGQQSYEQYF

v_call: TRBV20-1
cdr3_length: 15
cdr3_aa: CSARDFGGVGTEAFF

v_call: TRBV12-3/TRBV12-4
cdr3_length: 13
cdr3_aa: CASRSGQGETQYF

v_call: TRBV4-3
cdr3_length: 16
cdr3_aa: CASKDTGGLHTDTQYF

v_call: TRBV5-1
cdr3_length: 16
cdr3_aa: CASSRNPGTGGYEQYF

v_call: TRBV5-1
cdr3_length: 16
cdr3_aa: CASSFLGLGSTNEQFF

v_call: TRBV5-1
cdr3_length: 17
cdr3_aa: CASSLDGQMGTGNEQFF

v_call: TRBV29-1
cdr3_length: 14
cdr3_aa: CSVEGGQATTEAFF

v_call: TRBV11-2
cdr3_length: 16
cdr3_aa: CASSVIRAGGPYEQYF

v_call: TRBV29-1
cdr3_length: 12
cdr3_aa: CSVVRGGGTQYF

v_call: TRBV15
cdr3_length: 14
cdr3_aa: CATSRWDRDYEQYF

v_call: TRBV7-2
cdr3_length: 16
cdr3_aa: CASSPRTVSILGEAFF

v_call: TRBV20-1
cdr3_length: 15
cdr3_aa: CSAVRGASGGETQYF

v_call: TRBV7-9
cdr3_length: 15
cdr3_aa: CATDYPGPPYNEQFF

v_call: TRBV10-2
cdr3_length: 16
cdr3_aa: CASSPGVAGPYYEQYF

v_call: TRBV4-3
cdr3_length: 15
cdr3_aa: CASSQGPASNEKLFF

v_call: TRBV5-5
cdr3_length: 14
cdr3_aa: CASSTGTGYNEQSF

v_call: TRBV3-1
cdr3_length: 15
cdr3_aa: CASSPARWGYTEAFF

v_call: TRBV2
cdr3_length: 13
cdr3_aa: CASSEAEENIQYF

v_call: TRBV6-6
cdr3_length: 16
cdr3_aa: CASSYSTGLPAYGYTF

v_call: TRBV12-3/TRBV12-4
cdr3_length: 12
cdr3_aa: CASSLPGVEAFF

v_call: TRBV20-1
cdr3_length: 15
cdr3_aa: CSATPLAGGGETQYF

v_call: TRBV29-1
cdr3_length: 13
cdr3_aa: CSVEEVQGHEQFF

v_call: TRBV11-2
cdr3_length: 16
cdr3_aa: CASNGLAGPSYNEQFF

v_call: TRBV3-1
cdr3_length: 16
cdr3_aa: CASSQEEGWAGYEQYF